The entry that follows covers one T cell receptor (beta chain) sequence. The antigen is undetermined. The PCR employed 60 Vbeta primers together with 13 Jbeta primers. Sequencing used immunoSEQ multiplex PCR; TCRdb keeps in-frame clones, though not all of them. The data show approximately 86,000 clones, 65% to 80% seen once. Germline values: CDR1 LNHDA, CDR2 SQIVND (reference sequence). This CDR3 comprises 15 residues. Trimming stripped 5 bases from V and 12 bases from J, with 20 bases between. The sample belongs to a study of cytomegalovirus exposure and HLA in healthy donors. Study background: T cells numbering around 190 million yielded some 110 million unique TCR beta sequences in an earlier analysis.

General study results and limits: In a later analysis, productive TCRs from donors in an Asian-associated ancestry cluster reportedly carried fewer N-insertions than the cohort mean. Per published accounts, TCR beta sequences correctly predicted the HLA-A and HLA-B alleles of most subjects.

The donors were healthy bone marrow donors. The specimen sequenced was PBMCs. The genes are TRBV19 and TRBJ1-6; possibly TRBD1 for D (6 bases). This sequence was found in a middle-aged man in good health and CMV-seronegative. The CDR3 DNA is TGTGCCAGTAGTGCCCACGGGACAAGCAATGGACCCCTCCACTTT. It codes for CASSAHGTSNGPLHF. Supplemented by reference TRBV19 and TRBJ1-6, the full variable domain reads DGGITQSPKYLFRKEGQNVTLSCEQNLNHDAMYWYRQDPGQGLRLIYYSQIVNDFQKGDIAEGYSVSREKKESFPLTVTSAQKNPTAFYLCASSAHGTSNGPLHFGNGTRLTVT.